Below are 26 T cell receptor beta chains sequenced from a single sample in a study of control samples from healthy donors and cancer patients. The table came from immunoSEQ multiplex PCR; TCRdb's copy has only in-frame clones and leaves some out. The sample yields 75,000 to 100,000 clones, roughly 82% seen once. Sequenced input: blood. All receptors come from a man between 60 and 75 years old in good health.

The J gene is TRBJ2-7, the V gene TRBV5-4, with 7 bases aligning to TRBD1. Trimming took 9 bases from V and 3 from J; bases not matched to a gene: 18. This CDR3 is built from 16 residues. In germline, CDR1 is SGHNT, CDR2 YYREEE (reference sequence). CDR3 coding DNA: TGTGCCACCCTCAAAAACCCGCACAGGGGATTCTACGAGCAGTACTTC. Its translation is CATLKNPHRGFYEQYF.

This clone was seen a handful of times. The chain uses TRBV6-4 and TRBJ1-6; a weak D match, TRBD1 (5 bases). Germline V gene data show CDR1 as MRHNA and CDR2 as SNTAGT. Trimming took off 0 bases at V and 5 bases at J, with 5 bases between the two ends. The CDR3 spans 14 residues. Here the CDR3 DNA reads TGTGCCAGCAGTGACTCAGGGGATAATTCACCCCTCCACTTT. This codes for CASSDSGDNSPLHF.

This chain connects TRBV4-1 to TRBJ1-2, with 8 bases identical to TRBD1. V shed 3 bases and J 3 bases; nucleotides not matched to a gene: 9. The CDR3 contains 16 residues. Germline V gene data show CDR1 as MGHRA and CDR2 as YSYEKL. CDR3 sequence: CASSQAGQEIYYGYTF. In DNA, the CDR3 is TGCGCCAGCAGCCAGGCGGGACAGGAAATATACTATGGCTACACCTTC.

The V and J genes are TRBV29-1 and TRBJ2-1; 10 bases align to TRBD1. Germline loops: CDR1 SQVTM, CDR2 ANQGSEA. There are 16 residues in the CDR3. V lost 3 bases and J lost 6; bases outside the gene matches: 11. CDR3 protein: CSVDPLGTGVVNEQFF. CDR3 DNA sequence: TGCAGCGTTGACCCCCTAGGGACAGGGGTAGTCAATGAGCAGTTCTTC.

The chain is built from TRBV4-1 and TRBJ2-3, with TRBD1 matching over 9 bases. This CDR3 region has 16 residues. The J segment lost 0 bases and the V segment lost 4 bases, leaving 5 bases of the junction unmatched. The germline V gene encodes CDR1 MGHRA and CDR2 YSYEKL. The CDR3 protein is CASSLFGQGSTDTQYF. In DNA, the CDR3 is TGCGCCAGCAGCCTCTTTGGACAGGGGAGCACAGATACGCAGTATTTT.

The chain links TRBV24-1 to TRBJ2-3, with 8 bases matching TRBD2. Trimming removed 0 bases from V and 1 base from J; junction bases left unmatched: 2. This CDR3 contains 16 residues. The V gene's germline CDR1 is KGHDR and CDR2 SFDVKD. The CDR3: CATSDLNSGGTDTQYF. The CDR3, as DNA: TGTGCCACCAGTGATTTGAATAGCGGGGGCACAGATACGCAGTATTTT.

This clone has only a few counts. DNA for the CDR3: TGCGCCAGCAGCCAAGCTGGGTACGAGGCTGAAGCTTTCTTT. It translates to CASSQAGYEAEAFF. The V call is TRBV4-1, the J call TRBJ1-1; D is undetermined. With 1 base removed from V and 6 bases from J, the gap between germline ends came to 12 bases. There are 14 residues in the CDR3. From germline, CDR1 is MGHRA and CDR2 YSYEKL.

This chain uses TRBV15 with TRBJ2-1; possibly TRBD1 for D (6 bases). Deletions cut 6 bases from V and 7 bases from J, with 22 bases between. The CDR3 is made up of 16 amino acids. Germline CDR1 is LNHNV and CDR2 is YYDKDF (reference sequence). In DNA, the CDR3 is TGTGCCACCAGTCCCCCCCCTGGCAGGGGCGGGAATGAGCAGTTCTTC. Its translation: CATSPPPGRGGNEQFF.

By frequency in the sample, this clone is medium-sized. The CDR3 protein is CASSQETGGSETQYF. CDR3 sequence (DNA): TGTGCCAGCAGCCAAGAAACGGGGGGGTCGGAGACCCAGTACTTC. The chain joins TRBV4-2 to TRBJ2-5; 8 nucleotides agree with TRBD2. The germline V gene has CDR1 LGHNA and CDR2 YNFKEQ. Trimming at V came to 0 bases and at J to 5 bases, leaving 5 bases not matched to a gene. This CDR3 is 15 amino acids long.

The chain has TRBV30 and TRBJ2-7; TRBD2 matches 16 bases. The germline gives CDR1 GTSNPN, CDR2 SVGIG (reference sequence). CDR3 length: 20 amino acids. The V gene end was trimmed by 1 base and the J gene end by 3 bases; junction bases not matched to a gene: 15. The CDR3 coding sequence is TGTGCCTGGAGTGCGACATACCCGCAGGGGACTAGCGGGAGGGGCTACGAGCAGTACTTC. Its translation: CAWSATYPQGTSGRGYEQYF.

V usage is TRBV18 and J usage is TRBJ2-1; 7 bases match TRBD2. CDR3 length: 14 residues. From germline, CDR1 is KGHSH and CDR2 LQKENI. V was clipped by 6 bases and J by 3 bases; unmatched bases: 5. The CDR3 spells CASSPSGGYNEQFF. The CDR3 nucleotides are TGTGCCAGCTCCCCTTCGGGGGGCTACAATGAGCAGTTCTTC.

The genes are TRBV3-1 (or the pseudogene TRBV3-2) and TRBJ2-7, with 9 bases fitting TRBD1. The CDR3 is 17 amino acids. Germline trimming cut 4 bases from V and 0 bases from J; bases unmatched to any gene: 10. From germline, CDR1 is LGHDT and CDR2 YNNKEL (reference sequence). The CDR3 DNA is TGTGCCAGCAGCCTTCGAATTAGGACAGGGGTCTCCTACGAGCAGTACTTC. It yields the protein CASSLRIRTGVSYEQYF.

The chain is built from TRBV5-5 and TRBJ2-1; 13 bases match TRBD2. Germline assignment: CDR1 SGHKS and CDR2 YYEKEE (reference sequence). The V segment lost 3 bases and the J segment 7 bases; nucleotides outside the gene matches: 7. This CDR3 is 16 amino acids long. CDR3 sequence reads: CASSSWGLAGRNEQFF. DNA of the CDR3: TGTGCCAGCAGCTCTTGGGGACTAGCGGGGCGAAATGAGCAGTTCTTC.

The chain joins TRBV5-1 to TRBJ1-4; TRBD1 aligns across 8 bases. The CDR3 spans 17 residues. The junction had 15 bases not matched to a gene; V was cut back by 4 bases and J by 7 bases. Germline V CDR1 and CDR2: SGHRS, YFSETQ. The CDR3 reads CASSHKTVQGAFEKLFF. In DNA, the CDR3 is TGCGCCAGCAGCCACAAGACGGTCCAGGGGGCTTTTGAAAAACTGTTTTTT.

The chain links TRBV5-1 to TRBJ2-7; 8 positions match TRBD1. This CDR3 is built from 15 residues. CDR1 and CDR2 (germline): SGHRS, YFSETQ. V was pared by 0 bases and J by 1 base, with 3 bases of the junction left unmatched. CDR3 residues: CASSLDQGASYEQYF. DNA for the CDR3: TGCGCCAGCAGCTTGGATCAGGGGGCGTCCTACGAGCAGTACTTC.

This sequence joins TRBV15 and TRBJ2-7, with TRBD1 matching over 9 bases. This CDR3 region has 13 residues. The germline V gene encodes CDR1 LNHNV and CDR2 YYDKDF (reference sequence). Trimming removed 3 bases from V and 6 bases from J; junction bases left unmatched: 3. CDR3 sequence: CATSRDRGREQYF. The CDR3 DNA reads TGTGCCACCAGCAGGGACAGGGGACGCGAGCAGTACTTC.

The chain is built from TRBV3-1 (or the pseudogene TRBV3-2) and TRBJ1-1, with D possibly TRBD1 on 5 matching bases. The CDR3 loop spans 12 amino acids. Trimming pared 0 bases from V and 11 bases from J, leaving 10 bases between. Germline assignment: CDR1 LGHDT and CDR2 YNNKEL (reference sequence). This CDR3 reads CASSQEGVSAFF. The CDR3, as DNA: TGTGCCAGCAGCCAAGAAGGGGTCTCGGCTTTCTTT.

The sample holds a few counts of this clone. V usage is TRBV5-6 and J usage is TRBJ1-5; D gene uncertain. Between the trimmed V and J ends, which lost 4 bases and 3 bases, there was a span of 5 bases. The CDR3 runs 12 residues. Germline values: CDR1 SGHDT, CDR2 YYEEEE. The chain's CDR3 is CASSLYNQPQHF. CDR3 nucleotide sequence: TGTGCCAGCAGCCTCTACAATCAGCCCCAGCATTTT.

The CDR3 nucleotides read TGTGCCAGCAGCTCCCCGACAGGGGAGGCTTCACCCCTCCACTTT. Its translation is CASSSPTGEASPLHF. J is TRBJ1-6 and V is TRBV7-9; 8 positions match TRBD1. From germline, CDR1 is SEHNR and CDR2 FQNEAQ (reference sequence). The CDR3 sequence is 15 residues long. V shed 4 bases and J 9 bases; nucleotides not matched to a gene: 8.

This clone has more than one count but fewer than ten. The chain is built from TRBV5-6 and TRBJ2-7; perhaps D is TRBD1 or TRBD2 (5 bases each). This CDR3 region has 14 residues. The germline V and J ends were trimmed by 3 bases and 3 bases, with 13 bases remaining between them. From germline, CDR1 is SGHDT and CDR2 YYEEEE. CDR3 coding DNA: TGTGCCAGCAGCTCAGGGACGATTTTCTACGAGCAGTACTTC. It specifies CASSSGTIFYEQYF.

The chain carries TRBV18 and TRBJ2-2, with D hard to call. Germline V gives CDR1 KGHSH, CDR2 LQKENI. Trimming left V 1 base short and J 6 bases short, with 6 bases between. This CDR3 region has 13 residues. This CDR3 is CASSPRAAGELFF. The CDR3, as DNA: TGTGCCAGCTCACCACGTGCCGCCGGGGAGCTGTTTTTT.

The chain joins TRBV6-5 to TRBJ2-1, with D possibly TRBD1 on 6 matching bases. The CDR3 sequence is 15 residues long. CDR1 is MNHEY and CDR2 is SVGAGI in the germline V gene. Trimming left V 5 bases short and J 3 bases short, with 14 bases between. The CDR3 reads CASSTTGIFYNEQFF. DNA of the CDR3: TGTGCCAGCAGTACGACAGGCATCTTCTACAATGAGCAGTTCTTC.

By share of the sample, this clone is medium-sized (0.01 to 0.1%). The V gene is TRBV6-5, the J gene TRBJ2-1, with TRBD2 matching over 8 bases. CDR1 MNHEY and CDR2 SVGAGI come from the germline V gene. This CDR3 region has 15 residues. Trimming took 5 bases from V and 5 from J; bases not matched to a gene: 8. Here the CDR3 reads CASSRAAGEHNEQFF. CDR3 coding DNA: TGTGCCAGCAGTAGGGCAGCGGGAGAGCACAATGAGCAGTTCTTC.

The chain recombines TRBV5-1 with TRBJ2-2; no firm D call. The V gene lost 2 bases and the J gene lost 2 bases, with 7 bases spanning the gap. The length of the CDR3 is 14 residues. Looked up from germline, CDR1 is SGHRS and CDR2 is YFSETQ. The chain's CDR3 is CASSFELNTGELFF. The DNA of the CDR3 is TGCGCCAGCAGCTTCGAACTAAACACCGGGGAGCTGTTTTTT.

The chain's CDR3 is CAWTEQWDGYTF. The DNA of the CDR3 is TGTGCCTGGACCGAGCAATGGGATGGCTACACCTTC. The chain links TRBV30 to TRBJ1-2, with D unresolved. This CDR3 is 12 amino acids long. CDR1 GTSNPN and CDR2 SVGIG come from the germline V gene (reference sequence). V gave up 4 bases and J gave up 6 bases, with 12 bases separating them.

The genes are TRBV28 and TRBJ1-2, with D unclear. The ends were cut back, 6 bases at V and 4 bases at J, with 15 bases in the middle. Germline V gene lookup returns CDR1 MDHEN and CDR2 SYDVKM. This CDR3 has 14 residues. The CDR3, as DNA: TGTGCCAGCAGACGGGGAGGTCGCGTCTATGGCTACACCTTC. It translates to CASRRGGRVYGYTF.